This T cell receptor beta chain derives from a study of Ad26.COV2.S vaccination and SARS-CoV-2 variants (dated by TCRdb to 2020 to 2022). Turning to the overall study: Donors in the vaccine arm were drawn from COV1001, a multicentre, randomized, double-blind, placebo-controlled phase I-IIa trial testing Ad26.COV2.S in healthy adults. Dosing of Ad26.COV2.S was intramuscular, at either 5x10^10 or 1x10^11 viral particles, delivered as one shot or as two shots spaced 56 days apart. The specificity and breadth of SARS-CoV-2-reactive T cell receptors after Ad26.COV2.S vaccination were assessed by TCRbeta repertoire sequencing. The TCR-sequenced set comprised approximately 32 samples: 19 Ad26.COV2.S vaccine recipients, 5 placebo recipients and 8 SARS-CoV-2 convalescent individuals. Trial participants were randomized into five groups of five, in which low-dose or high-dose Ad26.COV2.S was given once or twice, or placebo was given on both occasions. Investigators did not know the trial group allocation while performing experiments and assessing outcomes.

Points on this clone: What antigen it recognizes has not been identified. No much larger clonotype is one base removed from it; base qualities were not supplied.

TCRbeta CDR3 regions were sequenced with the immunoSEQ Assay. After extraction, genomic DNA underwent amplification by bias-controlled multiplex PCR, followed by high-throughput sequencing. Turning to the authors' computational methods: To quantify the absolute abundance of every unique TCRbeta CDR3 region, sequences were collapsed and filtered. T cell fraction was estimated by normalizing TCRbeta template counts to usable DNA, which was measured by amplifying reference genes present in all nucleated cells. Repertoire TCRs were annotated as SARS-CoV-2-specific when V gene, CDR3 amino acid sequence and J gene were exactly matched to a known reactive TCR set. The reference SARS-CoV-2 TCR set came from MIRA and was filtered for enrichment in COVID-19-positive ImmuneCODE repertoires, removing public or cross-reactive TCRs. Using the MIRA antigens, annotated TCRs were further analysed by specific ORF or by position within an ORF. Depth was the summed frequency of annotated unique rearrangements, while breadth was defined as annotated unique rearrangements over total unique productive rearrangements. Group comparisons of TCR breadth used two-sided Wilcoxon rank-sum tests. What TCRdb holds here is the immuneACCESS table cut down to in-frame rearrangements. Part of the clones is not present; checked against another copy, under half of the missing clones reflect an unresolved V gene, and the others are unexplained. The DNA gave D and trimming, while V, J and clone size come from that table. This sample lists about 680,000 clones; roughly 90% were detected once. Of the sample, approximately 1.5% is held by the ten largest clones.

From its cysteine to its phenylalanine, the CDR3 spans 14 amino acids. Just CDR3 DNA is preserved here, 42 bases in frame from base 1. The CDR1 and CDR2 encoded by the germline V gene are SGHRS and YFSETQ. The trim is 4 bases for V and 3 bases for J, with a gap of 14 bases between the germline ends. General findings and caveats noted by the study authors: Vaccine and placebo recipients had similar non-spike TCR breadth, a finding consistent with the vaccine containing only spike. According to the authors, total T cell responses may have been underestimated by the TCR breadth and depth analyses. Substantial breadth of spike-specific CD8+ and CD4+ T cell responses was reported after vaccination. The study was not powered to compare responses between vaccine doses or regimens. Compared with placebo recipients, Ad26.COV2.S recipients showed higher spike-specific TCR breadth (P = 0.0014).

This specimen's treatment or condition label, per the study, means: some 19 received Ad26.COV2.S at low or high dose, single or two shots; roughly five received placebo; per-sample allocation not given. Repertoires of vaccine and placebo recipients were sequenced from samples taken on day 63 after the first injection. Between 29 July and 7 August 2020, Cohort 1b enrolled approximately 26 adults aged 18-55 years at one site in Boston, USA. Ad26.COV2.S consisted of a replication-incompetent adenovirus type 26 vector by which a prefusion-stabilized SARS-CoV-2 spike protein from the original Wuhan strain was expressed.

This receptor chain uses TRBV5-1 and TRBJ2-7; possibly the D gene is TRBD1, per 6 matching bases. The material was peripheral blood, obtained in a trial of Ad26.COV2.S vaccine versus placebo. This receptor was identified in a person aged 18 to 59 who received the Ad26.COV2.S COVID-19 vaccine or a placebo. The DNA sequence is given as TGCGCCAGCAGCGAGGGTCAGGGGAACTACGAGCAGTACTTC. This translates into CASSEGQGNYEQYF.